The clone carrying this T cell receptor beta chain has more than one count but fewer than ten. The antigen remains undetermined. Extracted RNA was reverse transcribed, and the resulting cDNA served as sequencing template. TCRdb's copy holds only in-frame clones and misses some; the assay was immunoSEQ multiplex PCR. The table records about 130,000 clones, approximately 58% of them present only once. The data are from a study of CD8+ T cells in alopecia areata. Overall study findings and caveats: Lesional scalp, notably in alopecia totalis/universalis, had clonality above that of normal scalp. Scalp sample sequencing also detects resident alphabeta T cells of normal skin.

The CDR3 is 15 amino acids. V trimming: 2 bases; J trimming: 0 bases; junction bases outside the gene matches: 0. The germline V gene encodes CDR1 MDHEN and CDR2 SYDVKM. This TCR derives from a human donor with alopecia areata. The rearrangement joins TRBV28 to TRBJ2-1; 8 bases agree with TRBD2. The material was CD4+ T cells sorted from blood, obtained at week 0. The CDR3: CASSLTSGSYNEQFF. CDR3 nucleotides: TGTGCCAGCAGTTTAACTAGCGGCTCCTACAATGAGCAGTTCTTC.